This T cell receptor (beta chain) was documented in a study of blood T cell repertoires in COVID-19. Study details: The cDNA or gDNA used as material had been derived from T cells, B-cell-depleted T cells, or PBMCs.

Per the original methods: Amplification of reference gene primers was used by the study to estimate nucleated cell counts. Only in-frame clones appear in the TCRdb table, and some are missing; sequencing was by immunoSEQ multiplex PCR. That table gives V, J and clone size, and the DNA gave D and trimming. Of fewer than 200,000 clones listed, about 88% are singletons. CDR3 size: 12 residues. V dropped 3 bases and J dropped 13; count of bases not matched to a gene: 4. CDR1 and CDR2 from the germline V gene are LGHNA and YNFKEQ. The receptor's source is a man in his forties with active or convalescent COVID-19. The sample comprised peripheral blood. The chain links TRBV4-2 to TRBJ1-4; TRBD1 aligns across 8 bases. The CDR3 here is CASSHTGGGLFF. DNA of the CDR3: TGTGCCAGCAGCCATACAGGGGGTGGACTGTTTTTT.